This T cell receptor beta chain was profiled in a study of CD8+ T cells in alopecia areata. Study-wide background: Treated patients swallowed 5 to 10 mg of oral tofacitinib twice daily. Once tofacitinib had been taken for 6 to 18 months, 6 months off drug followed.

The CDR3 runs 13 residues. Per the germline V gene, CDR1 is SGHTA and CDR2 is FQGTGA. V lost 9 bases, J lost 8 bases, and 5 bases stayed unmatched. As the sequencing template, cDNA was produced by extracting RNA and reverse transcribing it. The repertoire was sequenced with immunoSEQ multiplex PCR; TCRdb's copy has only in-frame clones and lacks some. Altogether roughly 250,000 clones are present, roughly 69% being singletons, with the ten largest covering about 1.3%. Both peripheral blood and punch biopsies of lesional scalp skin were obtained from patients who had alopecia areata. This chain uses TRBV7-3 with TRBJ1-6, with 9 positions matching TRBD1. This TCR derives from a human donor with alopecia areata. The material was CD4+ T cells sorted from blood, obtained at week 0. For the CDR3, the DNA is TGTGCCAGTTCGGACAGGGGCGATTCACCCCTCCACTTT. Its protein product is CASSDRGDSPLHF.